The present T cell receptor beta chain was sequenced within a study of tumor and adjacent non-tumor tissue in lung cancer. No cell sorting was done before RNA was extracted from the tissue. This non-tumor lung sample came from over 3 cm beyond the tumor edge. Newly diagnosed lung cancer patients had thoracic surgery in China, August–late 2014, without prior chemotherapy. This clonotype was seen more than once but under ten times. This CDR3 is missing its conserved last phenylalanine or tryptophan, likely due to a read error. Three rounds of nested PCR, following a modified ARM-PCR protocol, produced the TCRbeta library. One entry per CDR3 protein, called by TCRdb with MiXCR from the multiplex PCR reads. The sample has almost 75,000 distinct CDR3 sequences; 55% to 70% are singletons. Germline CDR1 reads MNHNS; CDR2 reads SASEGT. V gave up 4 bases and J gave up 8 bases, with 11 bases separating them. This CDR3 comprises 12 residues.

The J gene is TRBJ2-5, the V gene TRBV6-1; D may be TRBD2 (5 bases). Sequencing used distant non-tumor lung tissue. The sequence was collected from a woman aged 45-60 years with non-small cell lung cancer. This CDR3 reads CASSALRETQYL. Written as DNA, the CDR3 is TGTGCCAGCAGTGCCCTCCGGGAAACCCAGTACCTC.